This is a list of T cell receptor beta chains from one sample in a study of cytomegalovirus exposure and HLA in healthy donors. Here immunoSEQ multiplex PCR was the method, and the copy in TCRdb shows in-frame clones only, minus some. The table includes some 190,000 clones, approximately 80% detected once. Sequenced: PBMCs. The receptors originated from a woman in her 30s in good health and CMV-seropositive. The CDR3 runs from the conserved cysteine through the conserved F or W. The D gene is left open where the match is weak. Clone size is given for some rows only: seen once, a few or many times, or a class if the clone is expanded.

CDR3aa,CDR3nt,j_gene,d_gene,abundance,v_gene
CSVGTGGDTIYF,TGCAGCGTTGGTACAGGGGGAGACACCATATATTTT,TRBJ1-3,TRBD1,-,TRBV29-1
CASSFRDSDYEQYF,TGTGCCAGCAGTTTCCGGGACTCTGATTACGAGCAGTACTTC,TRBJ2-7,-,-,TRBV27
CASSWDRSSYGYTF,TGTGCCAGCAGTTGGGACAGGTCGAGCTATGGCTACACCTTC,TRBJ1-2,TRBD1,-,TRBV2
CASSPRGVRRGQPQHF,TGTGCCAGCAGCCCCCGGGGGGTTCGGCGGGGACAGCCCCAGCATTTT,TRBJ1-5,-,-,TRBV28
CASSWDRGRDDTQYF,TGTGCCAGCAGCTGGGACAGGGGGCGCGATGATACGCAGTATTTT,TRBJ2-3,TRBD1,-,TRBV7-9
CASSSTSAVNYGYTF,TGTGCCAGCAGCTCAACCTCTGCAGTTAACTATGGCTACACCTTC,TRBJ1-2,-,few,TRBV5-6
CASSSRGREGNIQYF,TGTGCCAGCAGTTCGAGGGGGAGGGAGGGAAACATTCAGTACTTC,TRBJ2-4,-,-,TRBV28
CASSRIAGPDTQYF,TGTGCCAGCAGTCGTATCGCGGGGCCAGATACGCAGTATTTT,TRBJ2-3,-,-,TRBV5-6
CASSLAGRTYNEQFF,TGTGCCAGCAGCTTAGCGGGGAGGACCTACAATGAGCAGTTCTTC,TRBJ2-1,-,-,TRBV7-2
CASSLTGTGKNNEQYF,TGTGCCAGCAGTTTGACCGGGACAGGGAAGAACAACGAGCAGTACTTC,TRBJ2-7,TRBD1,-,TRBV28
CASSLASSGRIYEQYF,TGTGCCAGCAGCTTGGCCTCTAGCGGGAGAATCTACGAGCAGTACTTC,TRBJ2-7,TRBD2,-,TRBV5-4
CASESGTSGVSYNEQFF,TGCGCCAGCGAATCGGGGACTAGCGGAGTCTCCTACAATGAGCAGTTCTTC,TRBJ2-1,TRBD2,-,TRBV5-1
CASSGGRGGRGETQYF,TGTGCCAGCAGCGGCGGCCGGGGGGGCCGGGGAGAGACCCAGTACTTC,TRBJ2-5,TRBD2,-,TRBV7-9
CASSGEGLSNQPQHF,TGTGCCAGCAGTGGTGAGGGACTGAGCAATCAGCCCCAGCATTTT,TRBJ1-5,-,few,TRBV6-1
CASSYSDREETQYF,TGTGCCAGCAGTTACTCGGACAGGGAAGAGACCCAGTACTTC,TRBJ2-5,TRBD1,-,TRBV6-5
CASSDWVGEGEKLFF,TGTGCCAGCAGTGATTGGGTGGGCGAGGGCGAAAAACTGTTTTTT,TRBJ1-4,-,-,TRBV6-1
CASSQGPTAPNTEAFF,TGCGCCAGCAGCCAAGGACCCACAGCCCCGAACACTGAAGCTTTCTTT,TRBJ1-1,-,once,TRBV4-3
CSVVRDNIGNEQFF,TGCAGCGTCGTGAGGGACAATATAGGGAATGAGCAGTTCTTC,TRBJ2-1,-,-,TRBV29-1
CASSLKGGGAAQYF,TGTGCCAGCAGCTTAAAAGGCGGGGGGGCGGCCCAGTACTTC,TRBJ2-5,TRBD2,-,TRBV11-2
CASTPGLAASEQFF,TGTGCCAGCACCCCAGGACTAGCAGCAAGTGAGCAGTTCTTC,TRBJ2-1,TRBD2,-,TRBV9
CASSPRQIGVKETQYF,TGTGCCAGCAGCCCACGACAGATAGGGGTGAAGGAGACCCAGTACTTC,TRBJ2-5,-,once,TRBV9
CASRSGVQETQYF,TGTGCCAGCAGGTCGGGGGTCCAAGAGACCCAGTACTTC,TRBJ2-5,-,-,TRBV5-4
CASSVDRLFTEAFF,TGTGCCAGCAGTGTCGACAGGTTATTCACTGAAGCTTTCTTT,TRBJ1-1,-,-,TRBV6-5
CASRQGIWDEQFF,TGTGCCAGCAGACAGGGGATTTGGGATGAGCAGTTCTTC,TRBJ2-1,TRBD1,-,TRBV28
CASSIGLRRASNQPQHF,TGTGCCAGTAGTATAGGCCTCCGGCGGGCGAGCAATCAGCCCCAGCATTTT,TRBJ1-5,-,-,TRBV19
CAGSSLGTVSYYEQYF,TGTGCCGGCAGTTCGCTTGGGACAGTCTCATATTACGAGCAGTACTTC,TRBJ2-7,TRBD1,-,TRBV27
CASSQGEMQGNTDTQYF,TGCGCCAGCAGCCAAGGGGAGATGCAGGGGAATACAGATACGCAGTATTTT,TRBJ2-3,-,-,TRBV4-1
CASSPSWTGWQIDYGYTF,TGTGCCAGCAGCCCTTCTTGGACAGGGTGGCAAATAGACTATGGCTACACCTTC,TRBJ1-2,TRBD1,-,TRBV28
CASSFTDGTEYGYTF,TGTGCCAGCAGTTTCACCGACGGGACAGAATATGGCTACACCTTC,TRBJ1-2,TRBD1,-,TRBV28
CASSEGRGGSTDTQYF,TGTGCCAGCAGTGAAGGGCGGGGGGGAAGCACAGATACGCAGTATTTT,TRBJ2-3,TRBD2,-,TRBV2
CASSYQTVGSGNTIYF,TGTGCCAGCAGTTATCAGACAGTCGGATCTGGAAACACCATATATTTT,TRBJ1-3,-,-,TRBV6-6
CAISEFGTGVNQPQHF,TGTGCCATCAGTGAGTTCGGGACAGGGGTAAATCAGCCCCAGCATTTT,TRBJ1-5,TRBD1,once,TRBV10-3
CASSVDRGSSYEQYF,TGTGCCAGCAGTGTGGACAGGGGGAGCTCCTACGAGCAGTACTTC,TRBJ2-7,TRBD1,few,TRBV6-1
CASSSAAGRTEAFF,TGTGCCAGCAGCTCGGCGGCAGGGCGGACTGAAGCTTTCTTT,TRBJ1-1,-,few,TRBV7-8
CASSETGWTGELFF,TGTGCCAGCAGCGAAACAGGGTGGACCGGGGAGCTGTTTTTT,TRBJ2-2,-,few,TRBV25-1
CASSPVRGDGTDTQYF,TGCGCCAGCAGCCCAGTCCGAGGCGATGGCACAGATACGCAGTATTTT,TRBJ2-3,-,-,TRBV4-3
CASLQGGEQYF,TGTGCCAGCCTACAGGGGGGCGAGCAGTACTTC,TRBJ2-7,TRBD1,-,TRBV6-5
CASSLGGGYQETQYF,TGTGCCAGCAGCTTAGGGGGGGGCTACCAAGAGACCCAGTACTTC,TRBJ2-5,-,-,TRBV11-2